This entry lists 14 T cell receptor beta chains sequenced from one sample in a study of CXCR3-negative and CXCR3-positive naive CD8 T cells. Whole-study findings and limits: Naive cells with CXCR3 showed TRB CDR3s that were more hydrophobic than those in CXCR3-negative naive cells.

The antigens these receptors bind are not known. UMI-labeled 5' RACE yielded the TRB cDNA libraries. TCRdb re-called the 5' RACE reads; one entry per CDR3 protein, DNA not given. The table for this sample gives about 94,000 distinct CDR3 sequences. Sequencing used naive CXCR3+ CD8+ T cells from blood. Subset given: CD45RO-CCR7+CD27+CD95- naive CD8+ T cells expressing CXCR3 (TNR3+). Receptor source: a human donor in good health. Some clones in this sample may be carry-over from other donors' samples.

This CDR3 is CASSQARDSNTGELFF. The chain combines TRBV4-2 with TRBJ2-2; TCRdb proposes TRBD2, but this gene call is untestable without DNA. Germline CDR1 and CDR2: LGHNA and YNFKEQ. This CDR3 has 16 amino acids.

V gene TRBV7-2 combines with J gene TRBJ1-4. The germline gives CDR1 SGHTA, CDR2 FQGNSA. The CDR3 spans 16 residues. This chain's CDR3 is CASSLNPAATNEKLFF.

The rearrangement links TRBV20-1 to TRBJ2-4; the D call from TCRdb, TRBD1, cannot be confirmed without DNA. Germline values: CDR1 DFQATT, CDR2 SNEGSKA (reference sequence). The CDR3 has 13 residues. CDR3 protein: CSARAAALNIQYF.

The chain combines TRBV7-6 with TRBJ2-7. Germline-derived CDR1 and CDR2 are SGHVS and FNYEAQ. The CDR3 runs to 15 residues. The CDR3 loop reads CASSYGQDDSYEQYF.

CDR3: CASTWDVSTEAFF. The V and J genes are TRBV19 and TRBJ1-1; the D gene TCRdb calls, TRBD1, cannot be checked with no DNA. From germline, CDR1 is LNHDA and CDR2 SQIVND (reference sequence). The CDR3 is 13 residues long. Full variable domain (remainder filled in from reference TRBV19 and TRBJ1-1): DGGITQSPKYLFRKEGQNVTLSCEQNLNHDAMYWYRQDPGQGLRLIYYSQIVNDFQKGDIAEGYSVSREKKESFPLTVTSAQKNPTAFYLCASTWDVSTEAFFGQGTRLTVV.

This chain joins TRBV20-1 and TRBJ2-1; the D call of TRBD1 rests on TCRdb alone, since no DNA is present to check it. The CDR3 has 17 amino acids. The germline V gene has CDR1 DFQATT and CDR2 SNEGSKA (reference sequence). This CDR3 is CSARENQDRGWYNEQFF.

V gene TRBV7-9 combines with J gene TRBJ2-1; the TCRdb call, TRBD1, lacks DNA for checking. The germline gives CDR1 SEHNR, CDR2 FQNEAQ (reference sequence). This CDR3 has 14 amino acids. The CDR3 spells CASTGVAVGNEQFF. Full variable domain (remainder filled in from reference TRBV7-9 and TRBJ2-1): DTGVSQNPRHKITKRGQNVTFRCDPISEHNRLYWYRQTLGQGPEFLTYFQNEAQLEKSRLLSDRFSAERPKGSFSTLEIQRTEQGDSAMYLCASTGVAVGNEQFFGPGTRLTVL.

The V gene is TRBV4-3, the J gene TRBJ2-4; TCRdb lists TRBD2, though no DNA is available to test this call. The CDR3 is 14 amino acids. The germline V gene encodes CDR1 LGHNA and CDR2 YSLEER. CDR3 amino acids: CASSSTYKSNIQYF.

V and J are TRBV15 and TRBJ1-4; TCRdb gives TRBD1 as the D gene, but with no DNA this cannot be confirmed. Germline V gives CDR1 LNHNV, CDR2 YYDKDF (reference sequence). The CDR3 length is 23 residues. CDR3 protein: CATSRDDVQGQASLWETNEKLFF.

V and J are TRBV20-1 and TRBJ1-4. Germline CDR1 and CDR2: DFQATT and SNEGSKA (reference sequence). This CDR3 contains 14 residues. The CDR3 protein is CSARERATNEKLFF.

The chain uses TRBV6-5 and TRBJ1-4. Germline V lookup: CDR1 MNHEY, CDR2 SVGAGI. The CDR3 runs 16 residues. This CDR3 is CASSYSDGATNEKLFF.

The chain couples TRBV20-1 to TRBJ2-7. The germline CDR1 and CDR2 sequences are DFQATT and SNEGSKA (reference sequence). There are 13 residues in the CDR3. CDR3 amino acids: CSASPLGRYEQYF.

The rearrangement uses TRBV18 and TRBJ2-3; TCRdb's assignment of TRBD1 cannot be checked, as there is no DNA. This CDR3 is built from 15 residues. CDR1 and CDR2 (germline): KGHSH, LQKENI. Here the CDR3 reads CASSPVGIPWTTQYF.

CDR3: CASSTTGGDTEAFF. The chain recombines TRBV5-1 with TRBJ1-1; TCRdb gives TRBD1 as the D gene, but with no DNA this cannot be confirmed. This CDR3 has 14 amino acids. CDR1 SGHRS and CDR2 YFSETQ come from the germline V gene.